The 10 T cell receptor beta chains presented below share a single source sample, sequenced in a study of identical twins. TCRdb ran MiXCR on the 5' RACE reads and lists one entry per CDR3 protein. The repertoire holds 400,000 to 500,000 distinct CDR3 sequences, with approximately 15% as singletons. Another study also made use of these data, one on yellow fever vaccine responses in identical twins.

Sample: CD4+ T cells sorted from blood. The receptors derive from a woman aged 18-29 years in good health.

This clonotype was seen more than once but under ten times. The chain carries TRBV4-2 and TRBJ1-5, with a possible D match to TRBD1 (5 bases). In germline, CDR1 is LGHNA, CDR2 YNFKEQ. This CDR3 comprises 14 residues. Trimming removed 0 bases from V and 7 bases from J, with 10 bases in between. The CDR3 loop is CASSQESGVQPQHF. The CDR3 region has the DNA TGTGCCAGCAGCCAAGAGTCGGGGGTACAGCCCCAGCATTTT.

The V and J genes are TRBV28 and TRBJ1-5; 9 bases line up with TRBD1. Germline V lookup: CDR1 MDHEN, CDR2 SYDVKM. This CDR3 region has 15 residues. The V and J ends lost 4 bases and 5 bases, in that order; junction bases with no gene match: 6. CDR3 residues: CASSSPGQGHQPQHF. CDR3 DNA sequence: TGTGCCAGCAGTTCCCCGGGACAGGGCCATCAGCCCCAGCATTTT.

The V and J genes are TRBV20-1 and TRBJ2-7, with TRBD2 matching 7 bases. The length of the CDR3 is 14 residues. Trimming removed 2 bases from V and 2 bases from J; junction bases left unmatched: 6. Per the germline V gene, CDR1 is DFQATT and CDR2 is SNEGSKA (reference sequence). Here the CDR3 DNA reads TGCAGTGCTAGAAAGGGAGGGCCCCCCTACGAGCAGTACTTC. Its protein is CSARKGGPPYEQYF.

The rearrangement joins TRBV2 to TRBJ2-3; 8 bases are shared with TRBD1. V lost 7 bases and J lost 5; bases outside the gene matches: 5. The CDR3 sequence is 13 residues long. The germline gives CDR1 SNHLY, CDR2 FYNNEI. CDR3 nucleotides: TGTGCCAGCAACCGGGACAGGAGAGATACGCAGTATTTT. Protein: CASNRDRRDTQYF.

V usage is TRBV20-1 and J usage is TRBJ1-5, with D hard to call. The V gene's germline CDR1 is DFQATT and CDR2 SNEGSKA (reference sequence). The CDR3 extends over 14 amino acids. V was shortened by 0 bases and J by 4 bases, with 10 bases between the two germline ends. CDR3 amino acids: CSARDPTVNQPQHF. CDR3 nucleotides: TGCAGTGCTAGAGATCCAACGGTTAATCAGCCCCAGCATTTT.

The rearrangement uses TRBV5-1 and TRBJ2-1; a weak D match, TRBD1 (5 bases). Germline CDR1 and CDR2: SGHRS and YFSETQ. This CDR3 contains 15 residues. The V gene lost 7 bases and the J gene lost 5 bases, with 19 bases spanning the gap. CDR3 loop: CASQTDGTGHNEQFF. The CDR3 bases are TGCGCCAGCCAGACCGATGGCACAGGCCACAATGAGCAGTTCTTC.

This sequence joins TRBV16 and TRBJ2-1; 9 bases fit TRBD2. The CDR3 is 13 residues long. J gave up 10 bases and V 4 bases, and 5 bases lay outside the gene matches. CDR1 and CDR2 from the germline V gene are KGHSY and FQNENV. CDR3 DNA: TGTGCCAGCAGCCGAGCGGGGGGAGGCGAGCAGTTCTTC. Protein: CASSRAGGGEQFF.

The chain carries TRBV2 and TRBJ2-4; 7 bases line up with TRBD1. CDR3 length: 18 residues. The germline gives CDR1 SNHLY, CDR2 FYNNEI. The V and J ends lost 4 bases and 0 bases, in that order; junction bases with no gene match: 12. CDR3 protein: CASSGTWDSLLAKNIQYF. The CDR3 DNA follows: TGTGCCAGCAGTGGAACCTGGGACAGCCTCTTAGCCAAAAACATTCAGTACTTC.

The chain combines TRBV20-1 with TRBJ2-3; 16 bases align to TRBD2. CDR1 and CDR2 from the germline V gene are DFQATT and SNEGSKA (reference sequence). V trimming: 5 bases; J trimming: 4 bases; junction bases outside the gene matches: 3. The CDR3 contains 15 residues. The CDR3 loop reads CSAGGLAGGSDTQYF. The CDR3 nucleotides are TGCAGTGCTGGGGGACTAGCGGGAGGGTCAGATACGCAGTATTTT.

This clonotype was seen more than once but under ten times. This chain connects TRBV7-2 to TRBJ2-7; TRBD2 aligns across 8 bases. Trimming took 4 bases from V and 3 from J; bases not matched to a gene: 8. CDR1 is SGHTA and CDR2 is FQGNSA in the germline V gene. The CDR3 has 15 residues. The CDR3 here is CASSSRTSSYYEQYF. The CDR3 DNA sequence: TGTGCCAGCAGCTCACGGACTAGCTCCTACTACGAGCAGTACTTC. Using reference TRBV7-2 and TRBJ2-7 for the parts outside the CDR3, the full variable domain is GAGVSQSPSNKVTEKGKDVELRCDPISGHTALYWYRQSLGQGLEFLIYFQGNSAPDKSGLPSDRFSAERTGGSVSTLTIQRTQQEDSAVYLCASSSRTSSYYEQYFGPGTRLTVT.